This TCR beta chain was sequenced during a study of naive and memory T cell subsets (dated by TCRdb to 2016 to 2017). A note on the overall study: In the figure summarizing the skin biopsy and whole blood samples, some ten blood donors, 7 tuberculin skin test biopsies and 3 saline control biopsies were reported. PCR2 was typically a SYBR Green qPCR stopped at a set threshold; low-input samples could instead use end-point PCR (around 6 cycles).

From a lookup of the germline V gene, CDR1 and CDR2 are SGHTA and FQGTGA. V lost 3 bases and J lost 8 bases, and the count of bases not matched to a germline gene is 16. The CDR3, from cysteine to phenylalanine, totals 17 residues. Here the CDR3 DNA is all that survives: 51 bases in frame from base 1. Libraries were prepared through 5' RACE. The ligated cDNA was amplified in four rounds of PCR with nested alpha and beta constant region primers together with the SP2 primer. For the blood and skin samples, reverse transcription of TCR RNA was done with SuperScript IV along with alpha and beta constant region primers. T4 RNA ligase 1 was used to ligate an oligonucleotide containing the Illumina SP2 primer and a UMI to the 3' end of the cDNA. The 12-nucleotide UMI consisted of two random hexamers with an eight-base spacer between the hexamers to prevent hairpin formation. From the second PCR onward, TCR alpha and beta chain libraries were processed separately, and dual indexing was applied for multiplexing. After pooling, the indexed libraries were analyzed by capillary electrophoresis and sequenced on either an Illumina MiSeq or NextSeq. Libraries were spiked with PhiX DNA at roughly 4.5-7% so that base diversity was increased and cluster recognition was improved. On the study's bioinformatics: Demultiplexor took UMIs from read 2, joined the UMIs to the TCR sequence from read 1, and separated reads according to sample indices. V and J genes and V-J junctions were identified by Decombinator, which gave every TCR a five-part identifier that included V and J deletions. Collapsinator relied on UMIs to correct both sequencing errors and PCR amplification heterogeneity, producing a UMI-based abundance for each TCR. CDR3Translator turned identifiers into nucleotide sequence, translated the nucleotide sequence into amino acids, and pulled out CDR3 regions based on terminal motifs. Error-corrected alpha and beta TCR counts from blood and skin were compared after normalization to input RNA amount. TCRdb reran the public reads through fastp at Q25 and MiXCR, keeping productive beta chains. Under each unique CDR3 protein, matching rows form one entry showing the most common genes and DNA. TCRdb's processing, not the authors' own work, is the source of the V and J calls. For this sample the table gives about 62,000 distinct CDR3 sequences, of which under 10% were detected only once. The ten largest account for roughly 19% of the sample.

The paper as a whole reports these results and caveats: The potential sensitivity of the RNA-based method to TCR transcript changes with T cell activation and differentiation was acknowledged.

To note about this clonotype: The antigen it binds to is not known. The input lacks base qualities; no much larger clone sits a single base away.

The study described a robust, sensitive protocol for amplifying, sequencing and analyzing TCRs, using 3' ligation of a UMI-containing oligonucleotide to TCR cDNA. For whole blood analysis, 2.5 ml of peripheral blood was collected from healthy adult volunteers into Tempus tubes, and RNA was extracted following the manufacturer's instructions. Total RNA was used without cell sorting and was treated with RQ1 DNase before reverse transcription, with a target input of about 1 to 1,100 ng. Libraries were prepared from skin biopsies and whole blood so that pipeline robustness could be tested in samples in which T cells form a minority population.

This TCR derives from a female donor in good health. The rearranged chain carries TRBV7-3 and TRBJ2-1, and 7 bases in between align with TRBD2. This receptor carries the CDR3 CASSLRVAGEAGDEQFF. The DNA sequence follows: TGTGCCAGCAGCTTGAGGGTAGCGGGCGAGGCGGGGGATGAGCAGTTCTTC.